This T cell receptor beta chain stems from a study of cytomegalovirus exposure and HLA in healthy donors. CDR1 SNHLY and CDR2 FYNNEI come from the germline V gene. Trimming removed 3 bases at V and 6 bases at J, with 12 bases between. The CDR3 is 14 amino acids. Study-wide results and limits: In vitro confirmation showed three CMV-associated chains to be CMV antigen specific. Indistinguishable V segments, including TRBV6-2 and TRBV6-3, were excluded. Cytomegalovirus association was assigned to some 160 TCR beta chains. In a later analysis, across HLA loci, associated TCR counts were highest for DRB1, lowest for HLA-C.

To note about this clone: Its target is unknown.

PCR primers comprised 60 Vbeta and 13 Jbeta primers. Sequencing was performed with immunoSEQ multiplex PCR; in TCRdb, only in-frame clones are kept and a portion is missing. The sample holds under 300,000 clones, about 80% seen once. The source of this sequence is a woman in her sixties or seventies in good health and CMV-seropositive. Input material: PBMCs. The chain links TRBV2 to TRBJ1-5; D remains ambiguous. DNA for the CDR3: TGTGCCAGCAGTGATGAAGGAGGGTCTCAGCCCCAGCATTTT. As protein: CASSDEGGSQPQHF.